A single sample is the source of the 10 T cell receptor beta chains below, sequenced in a study of cytomegalovirus exposure and HLA in healthy donors. Vbeta (60) and Jbeta (13) primers were used in the PCR. Only in-frame clones appear in the TCRdb table, and some are missing; sequencing was by immunoSEQ multiplex PCR. The sample lists 85,000 to 110,000 clones; almost 80% were seen once. Sequenced sample: PBMCs. Receptors were obtained from a man aged 45-60 years in good health and CMV-seropositive.

The V gene is TRBV28, the J gene TRBJ1-5; tentatively, D is TRBD1 (6 bases). Germline V gives CDR1 MDHEN, CDR2 SYDVKM. Trimming pared 3 bases from V and 4 bases from J, leaving 13 bases between. This CDR3 is built from 15 residues. The DNA for the CDR3 is TGTGCCAGCAGTTTTGGGGGGGCTGGTAATCAGCCCCAGCATTTT. The encoded protein is CASSFGGAGNQPQHF.

The chain couples TRBV5-1 to TRBJ2-5, with TRBD1 identical over 7 bases. Germline CDR1 is SGHRS and CDR2 is YFSETQ. The CDR3 is 13 residues long. J was trimmed by 2 bases and V by 4 bases; bases with no gene match: 2. The chain's CDR3 is CASSQGQQETQYF. CDR3 nucleotides: TGCGCCAGCAGCCAGGGACAGCAAGAGACCCAGTACTTC.

The chain is built from TRBV9 and TRBJ2-7; a weak D match, TRBD2 (5 bases). Germline CDR1 reads SGDLS; CDR2 reads YYNGEE. Trimming stripped 0 bases from V and 3 bases from J, with 16 bases between. The CDR3 loop spans 16 amino acids. CDR3: CASSVDVRTGSYEQYF. CDR3 coding DNA: TGTGCCAGCAGCGTAGATGTGCGGACGGGGAGCTACGAGCAGTACTTC.

This chain links TRBV25-1 with TRBJ2-7; a weak D match, TRBD1 (5 bases). This CDR3 contains 12 residues. Trimming took 6 bases from V and 5 from J, leaving 11 bases between them. The germline gives CDR1 MGHDK, CDR2 SYGVNS. CDR3 sequence (DNA): TGTGCCAGCAGGCAGGGCGGAAACGAGCAGTACTTC. Protein product: CASRQGGNEQYF.

A few counts support this clone. The CDR3 sequence: CASSREGGSYEQYF. CDR3 DNA sequence: TGTGCCAGCAGCCGGGAGGGGGGCAGCTACGAGCAGTACTTC. The chain is built from TRBV7-9 and TRBJ2-7; 8 positions match TRBD2. The CDR3 is 14 amino acids. CDR1 is SEHNR, CDR2 FQNEAQ, per germline (reference sequence). The ends lost 5 bases at V and 3 bases at J; junction bases unmatched: 6.

This clone appeared once. The rearrangement uses TRBV7-8 and TRBJ2-7; possible D gene TRBD2, 6 bases. V gave up 1 base and J gave up 3 bases, with 13 bases separating them. Germline CDR1 and CDR2: SGHVS and FQNEAQ. The CDR3 consists of 15 residues. The CDR3 coding sequence is TGTGCCAGCAGCTTAGACGGGAGTAGGTACTACGAGCAGTACTTC. Protein product: CASSLDGSRYYEQYF.

The V gene is TRBV5-1, the J gene TRBJ2-2; the match to TRBD2 covers 14 bases. Germline assignment: CDR1 SGHRS and CDR2 YFSETQ. The CDR3 is 16 amino acids. V was pared by 4 bases and J by 7 bases, with 6 bases of the junction left unmatched. This CDR3 is CASSPGGLAGVGELFF. CDR3 nucleotides: TGCGCCAGCAGCCCCGGGGGACTAGCGGGAGTCGGGGAGCTGTTTTTT.

A single count supports this clone. V gene TRBV6-5 combines with J gene TRBJ2-7; 7 bases agree with TRBD1. The CDR3 totals 15 residues. V lost 0 bases and J lost 2; bases outside the gene matches: 4. Germline values: CDR1 MNHEY, CDR2 SVGAGI. In DNA, the CDR3 is TGTGCCAGCAGTTACTCTAGGGGGCAGGCCTACGAGCAGTACTTC. Its translation is CASSYSRGQAYEQYF.

This clone was counted between two and nine times. V is TRBV18 and J is TRBJ2-3; a weak D match, TRBD1 (6 bases). V shed 0 bases and J shed 8 bases, with 18 bases lying between them. Per germline, CDR1 KGHSH and CDR2 LQKENI. CDR3 length equals 16 residues. The CDR3 coding sequence is TGTGCCAGCTCACCACCGGGGGCCCGTGTCGTTGGTACGCAGTATTTT. It codes for CASSPPGARVVGTQYF.

The J gene is TRBJ1-1, the V gene TRBV29-1; D is undetermined. V was shortened by 4 bases and J by 6 bases, with 9 bases between the two germline ends. This CDR3 is 11 amino acids long. Germline CDR1 SQVTM, CDR2 ANQGSEA. For the CDR3, the DNA is TGCAGCGTTGGAACGACTGCTGAAGCTTTCTTT. This gives the protein CSVGTTAEAFF.